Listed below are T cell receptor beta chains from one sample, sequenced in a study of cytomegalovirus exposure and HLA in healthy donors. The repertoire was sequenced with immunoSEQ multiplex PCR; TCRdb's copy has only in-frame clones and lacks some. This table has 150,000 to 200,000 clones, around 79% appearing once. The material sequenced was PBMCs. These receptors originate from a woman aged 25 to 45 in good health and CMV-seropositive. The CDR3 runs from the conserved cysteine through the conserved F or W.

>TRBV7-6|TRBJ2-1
CASSAATRNEQFF
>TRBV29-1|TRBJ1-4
CSPGGRTGCEKLFF
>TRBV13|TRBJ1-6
CASTLGRGGGSPLHF
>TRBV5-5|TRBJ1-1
CASSLSSQGRTEAFF
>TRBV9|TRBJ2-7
CASSARTGNYEQYF
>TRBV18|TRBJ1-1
CASSPYEQGGSGEAFF
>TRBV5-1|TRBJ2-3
CASSPEVGFADTQYF
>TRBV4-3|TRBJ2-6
CASSQDLLQGSRFSGANVLTF
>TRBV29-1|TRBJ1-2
CSVRPRTGNGYGYTF
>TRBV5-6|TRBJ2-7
CASSLPPGGGAYEQYF
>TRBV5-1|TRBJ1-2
CASSLDDRVGGYTF
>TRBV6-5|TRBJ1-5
CASSSAGRDNQPQHF
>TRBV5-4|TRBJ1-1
CASSSDLQLYTEAFF
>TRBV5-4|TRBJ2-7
CASSHSVQGGYEQYF
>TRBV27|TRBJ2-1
CASSRQGSYNEQFF
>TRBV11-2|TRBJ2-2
CASSLRGTGELFF
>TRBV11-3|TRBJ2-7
CASSSGSLFEQYF
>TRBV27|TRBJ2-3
CASSRIVTADTQYF
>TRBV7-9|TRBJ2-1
CASSPGDVYNEQFF
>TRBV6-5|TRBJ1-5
CASSYSPTAGQPQHF
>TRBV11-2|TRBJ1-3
CASSPSFTGSGNTIYF
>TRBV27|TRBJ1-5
CASSLSGGPWDQPQHF
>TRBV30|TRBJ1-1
CAWGAGDRTEAFF
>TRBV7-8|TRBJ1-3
CASSLLRVLSSGNTIYF
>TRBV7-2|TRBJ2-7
CASSLGGGYEQYF
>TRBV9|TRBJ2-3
CASSVPAGGPNTQYF
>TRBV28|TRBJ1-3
CASTSWHAGNTIYF
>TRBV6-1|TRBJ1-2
CASSHRGDYGYTF
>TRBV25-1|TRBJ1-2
CASSESGQGASGYTF
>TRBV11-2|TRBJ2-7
CASSFFAGTGTDYEQYF
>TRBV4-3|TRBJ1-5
CASSLDRYNQPQHF
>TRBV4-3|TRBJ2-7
CASSQGHRGSYEQYF
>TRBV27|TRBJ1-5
CASSLSNRVGQPQHF
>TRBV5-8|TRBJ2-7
CASSLERGYEQYF
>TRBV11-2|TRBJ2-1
CASNQVGGATYNEQFF
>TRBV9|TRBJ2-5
CASSVTGLAGAPGETQYF
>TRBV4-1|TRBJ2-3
CASSQDNHGRAGAGTDTQYF
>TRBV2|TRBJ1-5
CASREAGGNQPQHF
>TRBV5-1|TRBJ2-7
CASSLGRGGRGEQYF
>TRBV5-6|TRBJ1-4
CASSSGTGASGEKLFF